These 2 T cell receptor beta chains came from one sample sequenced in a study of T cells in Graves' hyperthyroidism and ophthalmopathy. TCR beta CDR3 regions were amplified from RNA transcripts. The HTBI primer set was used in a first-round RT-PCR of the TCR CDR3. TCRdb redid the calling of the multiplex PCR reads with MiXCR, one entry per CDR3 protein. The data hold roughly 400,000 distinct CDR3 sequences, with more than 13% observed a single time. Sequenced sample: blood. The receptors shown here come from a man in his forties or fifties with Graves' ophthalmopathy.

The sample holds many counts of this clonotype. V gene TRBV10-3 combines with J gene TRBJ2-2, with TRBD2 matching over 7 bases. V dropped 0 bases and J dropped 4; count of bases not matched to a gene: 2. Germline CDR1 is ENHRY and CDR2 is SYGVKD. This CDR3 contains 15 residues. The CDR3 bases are TGTGCCATCAGTGAGTCAACGGGAGGCACCGGGGAGCTGTTTTTT. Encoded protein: CAISESTGGTGELFF.

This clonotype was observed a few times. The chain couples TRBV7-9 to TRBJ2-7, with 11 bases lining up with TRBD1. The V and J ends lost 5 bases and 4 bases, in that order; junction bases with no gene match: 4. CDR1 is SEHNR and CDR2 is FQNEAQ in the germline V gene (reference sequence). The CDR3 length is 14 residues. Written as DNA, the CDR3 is TGTGCCAGCAGCGCCCGGGACAGGGGGTACGAGCAGTACTTC. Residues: CASSARDRGYEQYF.